This entry features one T cell receptor beta chain sequence. The entry originates in a study of blood T cell repertoires in COVID-19. Libraries were prepared by immunoSEQ multiplex PCR; TCRdb keeps only in-frame clonotypes and omits some of them. The repertoire holds tens of thousands of clones, with around four fifths as singletons. The germline gives CDR1 GTSNPN, CDR2 SVGIG (reference sequence). The CDR3 length is 18 residues. The V gene end was trimmed by 3 bases and the J gene end by 0 bases; junction bases not matched to a gene: 9. This clonotype was sampled from a human donor in a cohort sampled during active COVID-19. J is TRBJ2-6 and V is TRBV30; 9 bases line up with TRBD1. Sequences were obtained from peripheral blood. CDR3 loop: CAWRTTGGLGSGANVLTF. For the CDR3, the DNA is TGTGCCTGGAGGACTACAGGGGGCCTCGGCTCTGGGGCCAACGTCCTGACTTTC. The entire variable domain, with the rest obtained from reference TRBV30 and TRBJ2-6, is as follows: SQTIHQWPATLVQPVGSPLSLECTVEGTSNPNLYWYRQAAGRGLQLLFYSVGIGQISSEVPQNLSASRPQDRQFILSSKKLLLSDSGFYLCAWRTTGGLGSGANVLTFGAGSRLTVL.